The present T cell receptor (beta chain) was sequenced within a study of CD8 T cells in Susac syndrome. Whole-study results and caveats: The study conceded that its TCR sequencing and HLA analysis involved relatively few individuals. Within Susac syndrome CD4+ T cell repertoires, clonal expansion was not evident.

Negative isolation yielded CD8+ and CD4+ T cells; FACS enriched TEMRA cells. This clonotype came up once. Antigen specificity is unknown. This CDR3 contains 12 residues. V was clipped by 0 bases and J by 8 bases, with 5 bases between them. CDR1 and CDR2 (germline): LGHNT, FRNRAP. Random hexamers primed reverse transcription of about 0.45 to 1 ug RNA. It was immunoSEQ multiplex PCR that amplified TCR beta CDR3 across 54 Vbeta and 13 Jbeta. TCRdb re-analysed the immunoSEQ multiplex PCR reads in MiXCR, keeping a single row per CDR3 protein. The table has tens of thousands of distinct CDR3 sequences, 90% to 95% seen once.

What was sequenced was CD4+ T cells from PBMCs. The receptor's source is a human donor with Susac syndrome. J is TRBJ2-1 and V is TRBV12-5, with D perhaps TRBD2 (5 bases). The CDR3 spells CASGLVEDEQFF. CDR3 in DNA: TGTGCTAGTGGTTTGGTGGAGGATGAGCAGTTCTTC. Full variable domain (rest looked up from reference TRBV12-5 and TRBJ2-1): DARVTQTPRHKVTEMGQEVTMRCQPILGHNTVFWYRQTMMQGLELLAYFRNRAPLDDSGMPKDRFSAEMPDATLATLKIQPSEPRDSAVYFCASGLVEDEQFFGPGTRLTVL.